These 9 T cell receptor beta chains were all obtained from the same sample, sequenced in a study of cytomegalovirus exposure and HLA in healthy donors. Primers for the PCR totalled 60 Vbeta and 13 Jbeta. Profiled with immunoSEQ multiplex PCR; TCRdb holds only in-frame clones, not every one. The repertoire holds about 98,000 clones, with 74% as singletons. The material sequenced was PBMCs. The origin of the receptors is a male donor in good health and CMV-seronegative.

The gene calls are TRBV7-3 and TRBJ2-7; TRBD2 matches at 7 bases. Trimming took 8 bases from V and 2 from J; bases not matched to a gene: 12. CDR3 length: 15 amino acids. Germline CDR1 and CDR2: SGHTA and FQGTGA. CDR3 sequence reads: CASCRELAPTYEQYF. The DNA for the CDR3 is TGTGCCAGCTGTAGAGAACTAGCGCCTACCTACGAGCAGTACTTC.

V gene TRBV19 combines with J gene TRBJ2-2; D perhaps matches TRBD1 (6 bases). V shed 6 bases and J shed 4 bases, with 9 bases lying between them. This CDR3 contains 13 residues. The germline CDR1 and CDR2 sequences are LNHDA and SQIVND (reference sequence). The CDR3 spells CASRGAVTGELFF. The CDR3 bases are TGTGCCAGTAGGGGGGCGGTCACCGGGGAGCTGTTTTTT.

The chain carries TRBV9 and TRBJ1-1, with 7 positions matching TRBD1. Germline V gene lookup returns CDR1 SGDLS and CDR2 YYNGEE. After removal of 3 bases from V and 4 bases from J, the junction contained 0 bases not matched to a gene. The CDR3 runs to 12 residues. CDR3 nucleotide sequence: TGTGCCAGCAGCGCAGGGGGCACTGAAGCTTTCTTT. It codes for CASSAGGTEAFF. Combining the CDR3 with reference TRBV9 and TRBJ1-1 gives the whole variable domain DSGVTQTPKHLITATGQRVTLRCSPRSGDLSVYWYQQSLDQGLQFLIQYYNGEERAKGNILERFSAQQFPDLHSELNLSSLELGDSALYFCASSAGGTEAFFGQGTRLTVV.

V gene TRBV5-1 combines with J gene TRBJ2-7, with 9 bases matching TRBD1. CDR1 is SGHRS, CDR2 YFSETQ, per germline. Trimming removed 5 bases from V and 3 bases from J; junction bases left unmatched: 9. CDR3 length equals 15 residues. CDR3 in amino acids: CASSSTGGQGYEQYF. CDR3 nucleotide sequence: TGCGCCAGCAGTTCGACAGGGGGACAAGGCTACGAGCAGTACTTC.

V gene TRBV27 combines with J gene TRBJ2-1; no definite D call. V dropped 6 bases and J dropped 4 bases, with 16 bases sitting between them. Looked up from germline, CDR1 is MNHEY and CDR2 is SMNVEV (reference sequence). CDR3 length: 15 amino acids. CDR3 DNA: TGTGCCAGCAGCCGGGTGGGTACCAGTTACAATGAGCAGTTCTTC. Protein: CASSRVGTSYNEQFF.

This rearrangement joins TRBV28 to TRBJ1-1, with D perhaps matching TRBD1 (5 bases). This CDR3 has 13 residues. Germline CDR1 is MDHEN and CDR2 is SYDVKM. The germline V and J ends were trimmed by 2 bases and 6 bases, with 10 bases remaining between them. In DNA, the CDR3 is TGTGCCAGCAGTTTACCCCCGGGGGCTGAAGCTTTCTTT. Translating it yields CASSLPPGAEAFF.

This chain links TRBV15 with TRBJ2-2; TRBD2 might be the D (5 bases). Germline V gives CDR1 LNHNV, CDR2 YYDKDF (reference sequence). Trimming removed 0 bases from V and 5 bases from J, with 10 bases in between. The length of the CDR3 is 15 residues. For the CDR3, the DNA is TGTGCCACCAGCAGAGATAATCGGGGAACCGGGGAGCTGTTTTTT. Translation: CATSRDNRGTGELFF.

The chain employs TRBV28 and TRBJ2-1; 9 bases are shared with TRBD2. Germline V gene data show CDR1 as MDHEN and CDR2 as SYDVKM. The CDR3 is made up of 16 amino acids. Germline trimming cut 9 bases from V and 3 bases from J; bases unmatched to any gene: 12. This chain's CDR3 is CASWSGREGYYNEQFF. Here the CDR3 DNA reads TGTGCCAGTTGGTCAGGGCGGGAGGGGTACTACAATGAGCAGTTCTTC.

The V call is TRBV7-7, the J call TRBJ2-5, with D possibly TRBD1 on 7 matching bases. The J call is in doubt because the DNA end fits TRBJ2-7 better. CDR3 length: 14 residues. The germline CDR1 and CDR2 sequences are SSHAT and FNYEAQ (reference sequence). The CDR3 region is CASSLVGRGDEQYF. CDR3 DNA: TGTGCCAGCAGCTTAGTTGGCAGGGGGGACGAGCAGTACTTC.